The clone carrying this T cell receptor (beta chain) was observed a handful of times. Germline V gene sequence: CDR1 LNHDA, CDR2 SQIVND (reference sequence). The CDR3 spans 15 residues. V lost 2 bases and J 0 bases, leaving 10 bases between the germline ends. The entry originates in a study of molecular identifiers for immune sequencing clone quantification. Libraries of bulk TCR were made by previously described methods (with listed TCR primers). In TCRdb, the PCR reads were re-called with MiXCR into one record per CDR3 protein. The sample includes more than 50,000 distinct CDR3 sequences, approximately 18% of them seen just once.

This clonotype originated in a human donor in good health. Some libraries in this study had Jurkat cell RNA spiked in. Input material: naive CD8+ T cells from blood, with Jurkat cell RNA spiked in. The sample's subset: FACS-sorted CD8+CD4-CCR7+CD45RA+ naive T cells. The rearrangement links TRBV19 to TRBJ1-2; D unclear. Written as DNA, the CDR3 is TGTGCCAGTAGTATAACCGCGGCAACTAACTATGGCTACACCTTC. Its translation: CASSITAATNYGYTF. The variable domain in full, with the rest retrieved from reference TRBV19 and TRBJ1-2, is DGGITQSPKYLFRKEGQNVTLSCEQNLNHDAMYWYRQDPGQGLRLIYYSQIVNDFQKGDIAEGYSVSREKKESFPLTVTSAQKNPTAFYLCASSITAATNYGYTFGSGTRLTVV.